This TCR beta chain originates from a study of blood T cell repertoires in COVID-19. About the research overall: Acute and convalescent COVID-19 specimens originated in the United States, Italy and Spain. In each case, the material was cDNA or gDNA derived from T cells, B-cell-depleted T cells, or PBMCs.

V shed 6 bases, J shed 2 bases, and the junction held 0 bases outside the gene matches. Germline V gene sequence: CDR1 MNHEY, CDR2 SVGAGI. This CDR3 contains 13 residues. In the authors' workflow: Amplification with reference gene primers provided the estimates of nucleated cell counts. Sequencing used immunoSEQ multiplex PCR; TCRdb keeps in-frame clones, though not all of them. V and J calls and clone size are those listed in that table; D and trimming were worked out from the DNA. The sample has about 26,000 clones; around 65% are singletons. Source material: peripheral blood. The chain has TRBV6-5 and TRBJ1-5; 8 nucleotides agree with TRBD1. The receptor comes from a man between 60 and 70 years old with active or convalescent COVID-19. The chain's CDR3 is CASRTGGNQPQHF. The CDR3 nucleotides read TGTGCCAGCAGGACAGGGGGCAATCAGCCCCAGCATTTT.